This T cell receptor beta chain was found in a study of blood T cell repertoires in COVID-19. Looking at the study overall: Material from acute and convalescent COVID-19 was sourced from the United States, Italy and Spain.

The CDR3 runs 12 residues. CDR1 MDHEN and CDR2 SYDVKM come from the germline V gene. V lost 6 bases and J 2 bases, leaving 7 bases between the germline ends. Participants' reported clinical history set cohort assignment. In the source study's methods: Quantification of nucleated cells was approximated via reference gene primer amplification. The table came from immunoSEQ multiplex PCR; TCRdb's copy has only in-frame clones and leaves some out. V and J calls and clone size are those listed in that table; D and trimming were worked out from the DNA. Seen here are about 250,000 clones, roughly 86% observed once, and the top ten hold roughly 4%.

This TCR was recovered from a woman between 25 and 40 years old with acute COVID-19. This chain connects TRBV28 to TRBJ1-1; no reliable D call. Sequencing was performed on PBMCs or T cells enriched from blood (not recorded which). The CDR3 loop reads CASRPLNTEAFF. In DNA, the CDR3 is TGTGCCAGCAGGCCACTAAACACTGAAGCTTTCTTT.